What follows are 26 T cell receptor beta chains derived from one specimen sequenced in a study of T cell repertoires in cytomegalovirus infection. Antigen specificity for these receptors is unknown. From the reads, TCRdb called clonotypes with MiXCR, one entry per CDR3 protein. This sample has 400,000 to 600,000 distinct CDR3 sequences; approximately 46% occur once, and the top ten carry just under 45%. The sample here was cultured PBMCs, taken from culture after CMV antigen stimulation. All receptors come from a human donor in good health (CMV status not recorded). Some clones in this sample may be carry-over from other donors' samples.

There are a few counts of this clonotype. The chain has TRBV19 and TRBJ1-5; D ambiguous. Per germline, CDR1 LNHDA and CDR2 SQIVND (reference sequence). The V end was cut by 3 bases, the J end by 0 bases, with 15 bases between. CDR3 length equals 17 residues. The CDR3 is CASSMELYRNSNQPQHF. The CDR3, as DNA: TGTGCCAGTAGTATGGAACTATACAGAAATAGCAATCAGCCCCAGCATTTT. The variable domain in full, with the rest retrieved from reference TRBV19 and TRBJ1-5, is DGGITQSPKYLFRKEGQNVTLSCEQNLNHDAMYWYRQDPGQGLRLIYYSQIVNDFQKGDIAEGYSVSREKKESFPLTVTSAQKNPTAFYLCASSMELYRNSNQPQHFGDGTRLSIL.

The gene calls are TRBV7-2 and TRBJ1-2; D remains unclear. The V and J ends lost 5 bases and 7 bases respectively, with 26 bases between them. Germline loops: CDR1 SGHTA, CDR2 FQGNSA. The CDR3 contains 17 residues. The CDR3 spells CASSQTGSTSAGIGYTF. The CDR3, as DNA: TGTGCCAGCAGCCAAACCGGGTCCACCTCCGCGGGAATTGGCTACACCTTC.

The chain carries TRBV4-1 and TRBJ2-2; TRBD2 agrees at 9 bases. The CDR3 is 16 amino acids. The germline CDR1 and CDR2 sequences are MGHRA and YSYEKL. With 5 bases clipped from V and 4 bases from J, the junction kept 8 bases outside the gene matches. In DNA form, the CDR3 reads TGCGCCAGCAGCGGGCGGGGGGGCCTGGTCACCGGGGAGCTGTTTTTT. It translates to CASSGRGGLVTGELFF.

The gene calls are TRBV4-2 and TRBJ2-3, with TRBD2 identical over 7 bases. The V gene's germline CDR1 is LGHNA and CDR2 YNFKEQ. This CDR3 has 16 amino acids. Trimming took 1 base from V and 0 from J; bases not matched to a gene: 4. The CDR3 bases are TGTGCCAGCAGCCAAGGACTACTAGCGAGCACAGATACGCAGTATTTT. Its translation is CASSQGLLASTDTQYF.

The V and J genes are TRBV6-2 or TRBV6-3 and TRBJ2-1; D ambiguous. This CDR3 comprises 14 residues. The V gene's germline CDR1 is MNHEY and CDR2 SVGEGT. V lost 4 bases and J 5 bases, leaving 12 bases between the germline ends. The CDR3 DNA sequence: TGTGCCAGCAGTTTCCTTCGGATCAACAATGAGCAGTTCTTC. Protein product: CASSFLRINNEQFF.

The chain employs TRBV6-1 and TRBJ2-7; D could derive from TRBD1 or TRBD2 (5 bases each). Germline values: CDR1 MNHNS, CDR2 SASEGT. This CDR3 spans 15 amino acids. Trimming shortened V by 2 bases and J by 1 base, and 12 bases separated the two germline ends. CDR3: CASSEFGTESYEQYF. The CDR3 region has the DNA TGTGCCAGCAGTGAATTTGGGACGGAATCCTACGAGCAGTACTTC.

This clonotype appeared a few times. This chain links TRBV4-1 with TRBJ2-5, with D possibly being TRBD2 (5 bases). Looked up from germline, CDR1 is MGHRA and CDR2 is YSYEKL. V lost 4 bases and J 5 bases, leaving 14 bases between the germline ends. CDR3 size: 14 residues. The CDR3 nucleotides are TGCGCCAGCAGCCCAATCGGGGTAACGGAGACCCAGTACTTC. It translates to CASSPIGVTETQYF.

The V gene is TRBV6-5, the J gene TRBJ1-3, with D uncertain. The CDR3 contains 17 residues. The germline V gene has CDR1 MNHEY and CDR2 SVGAGI. The V end was cut by 5 bases, the J end by 4 bases, with 21 bases between. CDR3 nucleotides: TGTGCCAGCAGTCGCGAATCGGCCAGGCCCCTAGGAAACACCATATATTTT. It specifies CASSRESARPLGNTIYF.

In its sample, this clonotype was seen a few times. The chain links TRBV27 to TRBJ2-3; unclear D gene. The CDR3 runs 13 residues. V shed 3 bases and J shed 3 bases, with 7 bases lying between them. Per the germline V gene, CDR1 is MNHEY and CDR2 is SMNVEV (reference sequence). The CDR3 loop reads CASSFYKTDTQYF. The CDR3 DNA is TGTGCCAGCAGTTTTTACAAGACAGATACGCAGTATTTT.

The chain uses TRBV11-2 and TRBJ2-3, with D perhaps TRBD2 (5 bases). The V gene lost 1 base and the J gene lost 1 base, with 9 bases spanning the gap. This CDR3 region has 15 residues. CDR1 is SGHAT, CDR2 FQNNGV, per germline. The CDR3 protein is CASSLAGYGTDTQYF. CDR3 DNA sequence: TGTGCCAGCAGCTTAGCGGGGTACGGCACAGATACGCAGTATTTT.

The count of this clonotype is one. The J gene is TRBJ1-4, the V gene TRBV28; possible D gene TRBD1, 6 bases. Trimming pared 10 bases from V and 7 bases from J, leaving 22 bases between. The germline CDR1 and CDR2 sequences are MDHEN and SYDVKM. This CDR3 region has 15 residues. DNA for the CDR3: TGTGCCATCCGAACTGACGAGGGGGGAGCTGAAAAACTGTTTTTT. Its translation: CAIRTDEGGAEKLFF.

About this clonotype: This could be a read error, since a much larger clone is one nucleotide away. The CDR3: CASSLAGGLSQDTQYF. As DNA, the CDR3 is TGTGCCAGCAGCTTAGCGGGGGGACTCTCGCAAGATACCCAGTACTTC. V usage is TRBV7-2 and J usage is TRBJ2-5; maybe TRBD2 (6 bases). Germline V gene lookup returns CDR1 SGHTA and CDR2 FQGNSA. CDR3 length: 16 residues.

This sequence joins TRBV6-5 and TRBJ1-2; tentatively, D is TRBD1 (6 bases). Trimming shortened V by 0 bases and J by 8 bases, and 25 bases separated the two germline ends. Germline CDR1 MNHEY, CDR2 SVGAGI. The CDR3 runs 18 residues. For the CDR3, the DNA is TGTGCCAGCAGTTACTCGAGGCAACAGGGAGGCTCTAGTAACGGCTACACCTTC. As protein: CASSYSRQQGGSSNGYTF.

The V gene is TRBV6-6, the J gene TRBJ2-7, with no clear D. Per the germline V gene, CDR1 is MNHNY and CDR2 is SVGAGI (reference sequence). CDR3 length: 12 residues. Trimming cost V 5 bases and J 3 bases, with 8 bases left between them. CDR3 sequence (DNA): TGTGCCAGCAGTGGGAACCTCTACGAGCAGTACTTC. Amino acids: CASSGNLYEQYF.

This clonotype was found a few times. The gene calls are TRBV6-1 and TRBJ1-1; D not certain. The germline V gene encodes CDR1 MNHNS and CDR2 SASEGT. The CDR3 extends over 14 amino acids. V was pared by 5 bases and J by 3 bases, with 13 bases between. CDR3 DNA: TGTGCCAGCAGTACCCCGGGTGTGTACACTGAAGCTTTCTTT. Protein: CASSTPGVYTEAFF.

This clonotype was detected only once. CDR3 in amino acids: CASSRPGGLNYGYTF. DNA for the CDR3: TGTGCCAGCAGTCGGCCCGGGGGCCTTAACTATGGCTACACCTTC. The genes are TRBV12-3 or TRBV12-4 and TRBJ1-2; possible D gene TRBD1, 6 bases. Between the trimmed V and J ends, which lost 5 bases and 1 base, there was a span of 14 bases. CDR3 length: 15 residues.

J is TRBJ1-2 and V is TRBV6-6, with 8 bases that match TRBD1. The length of the CDR3 is 13 residues. The germline V gene encodes CDR1 MNHNY and CDR2 SVGAGI (reference sequence). V shed 6 bases, J shed 3 bases, and the junction held 3 bases outside the gene matches. The DNA for the CDR3 is TGTGCCAGCAGCCAGGACAGGGACTATGGCTACACCTTC. Translating gives CASSQDRDYGYTF.

The rearrangement joins TRBV2 to TRBJ2-5; 7 positions agree with TRBD1. Germline CDR1 and CDR2: SNHLY and FYNNEI. Germline trimming cut 6 bases from V and 5 bases from J; bases unmatched to any gene: 3. CDR3 length: 12 amino acids. DNA for the CDR3: TGTGCCAGCAGGGGGGACAGTGAGACCCAGTACTTC. Translating gives CASRGDSETQYF. The full variable domain, in which reference TRBV2 and TRBJ2-5 provide the parts outside the CDR3, is EPEVTQTPSHQVTQMGQEVILRCVPISNHLYFYWYRQILGQKVEFLVSFYNNEISEKSEIFDDQFSVERPDGSNFTLKIRSTKLEDSAMYFCASRGDSETQYFGPGTRLLVL.

The rearrangement joins TRBV7-2 to TRBJ1-1; TRBD1 aligns across 7 bases. The V gene end was trimmed by 4 bases and the J gene end by 2 bases; junction bases not matched to a gene: 7. The CDR3 is 15 residues long. Per germline, CDR1 SGHTA and CDR2 FQGNSA. The CDR3 nucleotides read TGTGCCAGCAGCTACTCCGGGACAGTCAACACTGAAGCTTTCTTT. Amino acid sequence: CASSYSGTVNTEAFF.

This clonotype has just a few counts. This chain joins TRBV7-2 and TRBJ2-3, with D maybe TRBD1 (7 bases). CDR3 size: 13 residues. The germline V and J ends were trimmed by 6 bases and 6 bases, with 13 bases remaining between them. Per the germline V gene, CDR1 is SGHTA and CDR2 is FQGNSA. For the CDR3, the DNA is TGTGCCAGCAGAACAGGGGAGGAGGATACGCAGTATTTT. Translation gives CASRTGEEDTQYF.

The chain combines TRBV4-1 with TRBJ2-3; D is uncertain. CDR3 length: 14 amino acids. CDR1 and CDR2 from the germline V gene are MGHRA and YSYEKL. Trimming shortened V by 0 bases and J by 6 bases, and 10 bases separated the two germline ends. DNA for the CDR3: TGCGCCAGCAGCCAAGATTGGGCCCGGGATACGCAGTATTTT. Protein sequence: CASSQDWARDTQYF.

The chain links TRBV7-6 to TRBJ2-2; TRBD2 agrees at 11 bases. In germline, CDR1 is SGHVS, CDR2 FNYEAQ. This CDR3 contains 17 residues. V gave up 1 base and J gave up 7 bases; unmatched junction bases: 8. CDR3 DNA: TGTGCCAGCAGCTTAGGGCTACTAGCGGGAGTTAACGGGGAGCTGTTTTTT. The encoded protein is CASSLGLLAGVNGELFF.

V gene TRBV19 combines with J gene TRBJ2-3, with 7 bases that match TRBD2. CDR3 length equals 12 residues. V shed 3 bases, J shed 6 bases, and the junction held 0 bases outside the gene matches. CDR1 and CDR2 from the germline V gene are LNHDA and SQIVND (reference sequence). CDR3: CASSMGGDTQYF. The CDR3 DNA is TGTGCCAGTAGTATGGGGGGGGATACGCAGTATTTT.

The chain has TRBV7-6 and TRBJ1-3; 7 bases fit TRBD1. V lost 5 bases, J lost 2 bases, and 18 bases stayed unmatched. The germline V gene encodes CDR1 SGHVS and CDR2 FNYEAQ. The CDR3 has 19 residues. The DNA of the CDR3 is TGTGCCAGCAGCCCCCCCAGAGGACAGGCCCAGAGTACTGGAAACACCATATATTTT. Residues: CASSPPRGQAQSTGNTIYF.

The rearrangement uses TRBV4-1 and TRBJ1-4; 9 bases are shared with TRBD1. The length of the CDR3 is 15 residues. Germline V gene data show CDR1 as MGHRA and CDR2 as YSYEKL. V gave up 4 bases and J gave up 7 bases; unmatched junction bases: 7. The CDR3 sequence is CASSRPGQGREKLFF. The DNA of the CDR3 is TGCGCCAGCAGCCGGCCGGGACAGGGTCGTGAAAAACTGTTTTTT.

This clonotype was detected a few times. The J gene is TRBJ2-7, the V gene TRBV6-8; D call uncertain. Germline assignment: CDR1 MNHGY and CDR2 SAAAGT. V was shortened by 6 bases and J by 3 bases, with 9 bases between the two germline ends. CDR3 length: 12 amino acids. This chain's CDR3 is CASSPTFYEQYF. CDR3 in DNA: TGTGCCAGCAGCCCCACGTTCTACGAGCAGTACTTC.